The clone carrying this TCR beta chain was counted a few times. Per the authors' pipeline: It was from reference gene primer amplification that nucleated cell counts were estimated. The table came from immunoSEQ multiplex PCR; TCRdb's copy has only in-frame clones and leaves some out. That table furnishes V, J and clone size, whereas the DNA furnished D and trimming. Seen here are a few hundred thousand clones, 88% observed once, and the top ten hold about 3.9%. This CDR3 is 15 amino acids long. The germline V gene has CDR1 MNHEY and CDR2 SVGAGI. V lost 0 bases and J lost 5, with 10 bases in between. The data originate from a study of blood T cell repertoires in COVID-19. Study-wide background: Samples of COVID-19 (acute and convalescent) were obtained from the United States, Italy and Spain. T cells, B-cell-depleted T cells, or PBMCs provided the cDNA or gDNA that served as material.

The source is a woman aged 45-65 years with active or convalescent COVID-19. Source material: peripheral blood. The chain has TRBV6-5 and TRBJ1-4; maybe TRBD1 (5 bases). CDR3 sequence: CASSYSIGVNEKLFF. In DNA form, the CDR3 reads TGTGCCAGCAGTTACTCGATAGGGGTGAATGAAAAACTGTTTTTT.